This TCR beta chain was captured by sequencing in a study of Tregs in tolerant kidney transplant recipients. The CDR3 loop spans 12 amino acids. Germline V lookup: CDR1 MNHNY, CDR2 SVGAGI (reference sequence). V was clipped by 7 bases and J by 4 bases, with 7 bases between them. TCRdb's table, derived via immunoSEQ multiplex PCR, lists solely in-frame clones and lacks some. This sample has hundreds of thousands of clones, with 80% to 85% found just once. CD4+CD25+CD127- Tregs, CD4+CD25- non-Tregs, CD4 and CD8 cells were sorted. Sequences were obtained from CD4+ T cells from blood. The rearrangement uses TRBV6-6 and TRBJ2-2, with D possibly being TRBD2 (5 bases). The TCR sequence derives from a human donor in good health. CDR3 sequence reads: CASNGLTGELFF. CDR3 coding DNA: TGTGCCAGCAACGGACTCACCGGGGAGCTGTTTTTT.